This record covers a single TCR beta chain. Assay used: immunoSEQ multiplex PCR; TCRdb lists only in-frame clones, some missing. The data contain some 200,000 clones, about four fifths of them singletons. CDR3 length: 15 amino acids. Per the germline V gene, CDR1 is MNHNS and CDR2 is SASEGT. Trimming shortened V by 2 bases and J by 7 bases, and 15 bases separated the two germline ends. These data originate in a study of blood T cell repertoires in COVID-19. Background on the study: Acute and convalescent COVID-19 specimens originated in the United States, Italy and Spain.

This chain connects TRBV6-1 to TRBJ1-5; D is ambiguous. This clonotype was obtained from a woman in her thirties or forties with acute or convalescent COVID-19. The sequenced material came from peripheral blood. Here the CDR3 reads CASSEFSAVRQPQHF. DNA of the CDR3: TGTGCCAGCAGTGAATTTAGCGCCGTCAGGCAGCCCCAGCATTTT.